The present T cell receptor (beta chain) was sequenced within a study of blood T cell repertoires in COVID-19. Looking at the study overall: The United States, Italy and Spain supplied acute and convalescent COVID-19 samples.

Authors' data handling: Amplification with reference gene primers provided the estimates of nucleated cell counts. TCRdb's table, derived via immunoSEQ multiplex PCR, lists solely in-frame clones and lacks some. V and J calls and clone size follow that table, whereas D and trimming were derived from the DNA. The repertoire holds about 190,000 clones, with 70% to 80% as singletons. The CDR3 spans 14 residues. Germline loops: CDR1 LNHDA, CDR2 SQIVND (reference sequence). J gave up 6 bases and V 5 bases, and 8 bases lay outside the gene matches. The receptor comes from a woman between 45 and 65 years old with acute or convalescent COVID-19. The source material was peripheral blood. The chain uses TRBV19 and TRBJ1-1; 8 bases line up with TRBD1. This CDR3 reads CASSGYRGKAEAFF. The CDR3 coding sequence is TGTGCCAGTAGTGGATACAGGGGGAAGGCTGAAGCTTTCTTT.